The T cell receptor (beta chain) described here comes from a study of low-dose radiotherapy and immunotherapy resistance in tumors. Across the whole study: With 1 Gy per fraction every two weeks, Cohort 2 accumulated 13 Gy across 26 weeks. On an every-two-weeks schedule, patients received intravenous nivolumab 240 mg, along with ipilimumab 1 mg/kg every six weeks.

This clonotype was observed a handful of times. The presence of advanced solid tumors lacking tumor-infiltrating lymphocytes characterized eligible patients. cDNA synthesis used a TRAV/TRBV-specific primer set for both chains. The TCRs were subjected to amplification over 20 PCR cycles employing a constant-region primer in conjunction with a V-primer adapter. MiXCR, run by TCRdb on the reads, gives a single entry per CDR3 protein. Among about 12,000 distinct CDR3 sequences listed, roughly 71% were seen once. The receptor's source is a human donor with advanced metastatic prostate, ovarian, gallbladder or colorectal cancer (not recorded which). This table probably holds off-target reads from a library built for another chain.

This CDR3 is CASSETTGSGELFF. CDR3 DNA sequence: TGTGCCAGCAGTGAAACGACAGGGTCCGGGGAGCTGTTTTTT. The chain couples TRBV2 to TRBJ2-2, with TRBD1 matching over 7 bases. The CDR3 contains 14 residues. Germline V gene data show CDR1 as SNHLY and CDR2 as FYNNEI. Unmatched junction bases numbered 3, after V lost 2 bases and J lost 6 bases.